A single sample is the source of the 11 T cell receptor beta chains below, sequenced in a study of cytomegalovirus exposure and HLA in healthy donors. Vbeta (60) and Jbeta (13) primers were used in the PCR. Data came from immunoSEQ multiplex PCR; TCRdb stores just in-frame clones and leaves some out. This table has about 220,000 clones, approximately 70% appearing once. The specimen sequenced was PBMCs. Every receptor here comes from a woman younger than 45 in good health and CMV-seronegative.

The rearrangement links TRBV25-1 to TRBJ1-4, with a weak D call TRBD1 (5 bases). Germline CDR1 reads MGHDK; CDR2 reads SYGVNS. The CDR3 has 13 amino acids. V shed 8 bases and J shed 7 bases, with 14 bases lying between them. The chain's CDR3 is CASRGGTGEKLFF. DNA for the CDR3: TGTGCCAGCCGGGGGGGGACGGGTGAAAAACTGTTTTTT.

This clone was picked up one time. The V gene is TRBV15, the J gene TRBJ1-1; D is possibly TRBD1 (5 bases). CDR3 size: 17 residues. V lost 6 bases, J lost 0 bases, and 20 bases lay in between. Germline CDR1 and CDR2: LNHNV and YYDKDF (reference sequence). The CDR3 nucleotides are TGTGCCACCAGGAGGGGAGGGATCGGCGGGGTGAACACTGAAGCTTTCTTT. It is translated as CATRRGGIGGVNTEAFF. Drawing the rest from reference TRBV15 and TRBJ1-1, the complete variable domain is DAMVIQNPRYQVTQFGKPVTLSCSQTLNHNVMYWYQQKSSQAPKLLFHYYDKDFNNEADTPDNFQSRRPNTSFCFLDIRSPGLGDTAMYLCATRRGGIGGVNTEAFFGQGTRLTVV.

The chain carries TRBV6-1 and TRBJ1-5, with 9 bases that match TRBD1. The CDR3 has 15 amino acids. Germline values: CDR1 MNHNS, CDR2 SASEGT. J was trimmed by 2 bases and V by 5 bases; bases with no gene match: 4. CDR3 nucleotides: TGTGCCAGCAGTAAGGACAGGGGTGGCAATCAGCCCCAGCATTTT. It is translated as CASSKDRGGNQPQHF.

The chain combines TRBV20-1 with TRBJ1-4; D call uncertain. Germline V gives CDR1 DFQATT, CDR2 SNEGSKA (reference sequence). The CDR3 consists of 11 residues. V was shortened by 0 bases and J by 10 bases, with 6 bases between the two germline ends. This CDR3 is CSARDEGKLFF. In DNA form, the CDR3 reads TGCAGTGCTAGAGATGAGGGAAAACTGTTTTTT.

CDR3 DNA sequence: TGTGCCAGTAGTCCACGGGACAGGGCCTATAATTCACCCCTCCACTTT. Amino acids: CASSPRDRAYNSPLHF. The chain is built from TRBV19 and TRBJ1-6; TRBD1 aligns across 9 bases. The CDR3 length is 16 residues. With 5 bases clipped from V and 2 bases from J, the junction kept 4 bases outside the gene matches. Germline lookup yields CDR1 LNHDA and CDR2 SQIVND (reference sequence).

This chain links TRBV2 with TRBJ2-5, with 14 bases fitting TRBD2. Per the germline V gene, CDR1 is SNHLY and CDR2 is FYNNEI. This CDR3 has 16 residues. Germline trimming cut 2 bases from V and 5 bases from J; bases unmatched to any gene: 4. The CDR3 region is CASSESGLAGVETQYF. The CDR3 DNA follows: TGTGCCAGCAGTGAATCGGGACTAGCGGGAGTTGAGACCCAGTACTTC.

The DNA for the CDR3 is TGTGCCAGCAGCCCACAAACAGGGGGCGTCACTGAAGCTTTCTTT. It translates to CASSPQTGGVTEAFF. The chain uses TRBV11-2 and TRBJ1-1; 9 bases line up with TRBD1. V gave up 5 bases and J gave up 4 bases; unmatched junction bases: 8. The CDR3 is 15 amino acids. Germline V gives CDR1 SGHAT, CDR2 FQNNGV.

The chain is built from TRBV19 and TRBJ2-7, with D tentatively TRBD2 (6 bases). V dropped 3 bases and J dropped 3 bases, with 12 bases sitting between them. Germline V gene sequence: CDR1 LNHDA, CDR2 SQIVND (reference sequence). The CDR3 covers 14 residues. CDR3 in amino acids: CASSMGGKLYEQYF. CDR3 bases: TGTGCCAGTAGTATGGGGGGAAAACTCTACGAGCAGTACTTC.

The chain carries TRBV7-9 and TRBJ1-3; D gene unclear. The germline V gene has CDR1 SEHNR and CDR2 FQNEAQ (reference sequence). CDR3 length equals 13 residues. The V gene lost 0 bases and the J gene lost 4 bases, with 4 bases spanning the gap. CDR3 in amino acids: CASSLAAGNTIYF. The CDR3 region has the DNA TGTGCCAGCAGCTTAGCGGCCGGAAACACCATATATTTT.

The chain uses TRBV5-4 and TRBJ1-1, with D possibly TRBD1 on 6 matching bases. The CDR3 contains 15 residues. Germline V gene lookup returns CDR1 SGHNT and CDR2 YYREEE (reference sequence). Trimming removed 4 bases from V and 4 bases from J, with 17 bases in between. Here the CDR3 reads CASSRSGGGGTEAFF. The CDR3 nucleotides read TGTGCCAGCAGCCGGAGTGGCGGGGGCGGCACTGAAGCTTTCTTT.

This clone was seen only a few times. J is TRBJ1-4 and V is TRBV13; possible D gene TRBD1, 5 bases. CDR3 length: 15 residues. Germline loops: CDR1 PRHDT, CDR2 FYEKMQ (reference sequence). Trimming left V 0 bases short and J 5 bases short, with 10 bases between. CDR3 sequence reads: CASSLGRQTNEKLFF. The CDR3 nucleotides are TGTGCCAGCAGCTTAGGACGACAGACAAATGAAAAACTGTTTTTT.